This TCR beta chain is drawn from a study of response to subunit inactivated influenza vaccine (dated 2018 in TCRdb). General notes on the study: Deep quantitative profiling of the T cell receptor repertoire was used in the study to follow responses to a trivalent subunit inactivated influenza vaccine.

Study-wide conclusions, independent of this receptor: It was suggested by the authors that each seasonal influenza vaccination may recruit only a limited number of new T cells.

This clonotype occurred a few times. Its specific antigen is unknown. No clone much larger than this one lies a single base away; base qualities are absent. Library prep was done by RT-PCR. The instrument given in TCRdb is Illumina HiSeq 2500. TCRdb passed the public sequencing reads through fastp at Q25 and MiXCR, retaining productive beta sequences. Rows are unified per CDR3 protein, each entry keeping the most common DNA and genes. This sample gives about 620,000 distinct CDR3 sequences in total; about 11% of them show up just once. The ten largest make up approximately 10% of the sample. The CDR3, from cysteine to phenylalanine, totals 17 residues. Only the CDR3 part of the read is kept: 51 bases, read in frame from the first base. V gives up 4 bases and J gives up 5 bases, and the segment between their germline ends measures 20 bases. The germline V gene (reference sequence) sets CDR1 to MNHEY and CDR2 to SMNVEV.

These data were also reused for a study on T cells expressing NK-cell markers. The second source states: TCR beta cDNA libraries were made by 5'RACE template switching that added a universal primer site and unique molecular identifiers. TCR beta-chain repertoires were profiled in sorted CD3+CD56+NKG2C+, CD3+CD56+NKG2C- and CD3+CD56-NKG2C+ T-cell subsets from about 8 donors. Most of the eight sequenced donors were HCMV-seropositive and one was HCMV-seronegative. To restrict sorting to alphabetaTCR-expressing T cells, an anti-gammadeltaTCR antibody was added in several experiments. For roughly 6 donors, the dominant CD3+CD56+NKG2C+ clonotypes were among the top 10 CD8+ clonotypes and accounted for roughly 1.0-8% of CD8+ T cells. Those dominant clonotypes were again the most abundant among CD3+CD56-NKG2C+ cells in a handful of donors, at 28.3-60.1%. Whether the expanded NKG2C-expressing T cell clones were specific for HCMV antigens was left unclear. The eight sequenced donors were randomly selected healthy volunteers, three men and five women. A commercial ELISA kit detecting HCMV-specific IgG in serum was used to determine HCMV serostatus. Peripheral blood mononuclear cells were isolated from blood by Ficoll density gradient centrifugation. For five to seven donors, bulk peripheral blood T-cell repertoires were also sequenced from unsorted PBMC. cDNA synthesis was primed from the TCR beta constant segment, followed by two successive PCR amplification steps. Libraries were sequenced as 2 x 150 bp reads on Illumina HiSeq 2000/2500, MiSeq or NextSeq. Reads were demultiplexed and grouped by UMI with MIGEC, and clonotypes were assembled and quantified with MiTCR. Only TCR cDNA sequences supported by at least two reads were kept to exclude erroneous sequences. The tcR package was used for downstream repertoire analysis, with clonotypes matched between fractions based on CDR3 nucleotide sequence plus V segment. VDJmatch was used to annotate antigen specificity against VDJdb, with one amino acid substitution in CDR3 allowed.

The sequence is built from TRBV27 and TRBJ1-4, and the D gene may be TRBD1, 6 bases matching. The sample in question was PBMCs from blood, obtained on the day of vaccination. The sequence came from a man in his fifties or sixties who received an inactivated influenza vaccine. Donor details come from another sample of the same person, matched by shared clones. CDR3 reads: CASSSQGRPEANEKLFF. The DNA sequence reads TGTGCCAGCAGTTCCCAGGGGAGGCCAGAAGCGAATGAAAAACTGTTTTTT.